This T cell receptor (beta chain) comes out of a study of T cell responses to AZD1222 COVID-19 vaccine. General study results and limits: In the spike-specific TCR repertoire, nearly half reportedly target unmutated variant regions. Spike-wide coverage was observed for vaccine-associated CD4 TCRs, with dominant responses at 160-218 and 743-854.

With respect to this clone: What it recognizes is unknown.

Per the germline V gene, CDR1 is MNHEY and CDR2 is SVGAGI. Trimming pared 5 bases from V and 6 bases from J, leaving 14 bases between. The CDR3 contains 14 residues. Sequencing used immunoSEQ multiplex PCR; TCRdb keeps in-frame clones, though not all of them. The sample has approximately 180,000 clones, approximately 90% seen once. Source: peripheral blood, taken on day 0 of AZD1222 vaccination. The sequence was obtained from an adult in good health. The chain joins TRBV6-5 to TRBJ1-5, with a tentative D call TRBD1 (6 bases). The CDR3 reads CASSTPQGTQPQHF. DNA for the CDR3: TGTGCCAGCAGTACACCACAGGGCACTCAGCCCCAGCATTTT.